This T cell receptor beta chain emerged from a study of shared clonotypes between healthy human individuals. CDR1 and CDR2 (germline): SEHNR, FQNEAQ (reference sequence). Trimming removed 2 bases from V and 5 bases from J, with 12 bases in between. This CDR3 spans 14 amino acids. Participating donors were healthy, HIV-negative adults free of recent acute infections or vaccinations. Each sample came from a Caucasian adult donor living in Nashville, Tennessee. In regard to this clone: The same CDR3 also results from other DNA sequences found in this sample.

Authors' processing steps: ImmunoSEQ gave junction-only sequences without quality scores, so filtering differed. The assay was immunoSEQ multiplex PCR, and TCRdb's table has in-frame clones only and misses some. That table gives V, J and clone size, and the DNA gave D and trimming. Of 950,000 to 1,300,000 clones listed, about 80% are singletons. The sequenced sample was memory CD4+ T cells sorted from blood. Subset defined: CD45RA-negative fraction. The chain couples TRBV7-9 to TRBJ2-5; D is possibly TRBD2 (6 bases). This clonotype was sampled from a man aged 18 to 30 in good health. The chain's CDR3 is CASSLTGGLETQYF. CDR3 nucleotide sequence: TGTGCCAGCAGCTTAACTGGGGGGTTGGAGACCCAGTACTTC.